Here is one TCR beta chain with its context. Its antigen is currently unknown. There were TCR beta CDR3 regions amplified from RNA transcripts. When the TCR CDR3 underwent first-round RT-PCR, the HTBI primer set was used. TCRdb itself ran the multiplex PCR reads through MiXCR, one entry per CDR3 protein. The table lists some 550,000 distinct CDR3 sequences, around 16% of them singletons, with approximately 3.5% in the top ten. The sample originates from a study of T cells in Graves' hyperthyroidism and ophthalmopathy. CDR3 length equals 15 residues. Germline V CDR1 and CDR2: SQVTM, ANQGSEA. V dropped 3 bases and J dropped 2 bases, with 14 bases sitting between them. Exclusions: uncontrolled infection, other autoimmune disease, pregnancy, lactation. From more than 9.5 ml of fresh peripheral blood, PBMCs were isolated. Findings and limits, study-wide: Peripheral blood also featured most of the thyroid clonotypes expanded above 0.001.

The receptor was derived from a woman aged 40 to 50 with Graves' ophthalmopathy. The sample comprised blood. The chain couples TRBV29-1 to TRBJ1-5; D is perhaps TRBD1 (6 bases). The CDR3 spells CSVEVSGVGNQPQHF. The CDR3 bases are TGCAGCGTTGAGGTCTCAGGGGTGGGCAATCAGCCCCAGCATTTT.